This T cell receptor beta chain was profiled in a study of blood T cell repertoires in COVID-19. Generated by immunoSEQ multiplex PCR, the TCRdb table keeps only in-frame clones and is missing some. Of some 150,000 clones in the sample, 65% to 90% were seen once. The germline CDR1 and CDR2 sequences are MNHNS and SASEGT. This CDR3 has 15 amino acids. V lost 3 bases and J lost 5, with 13 bases in between. This TCR came from a man between 50 and 59 years old with acute or convalescent COVID-19. The sample consisted of peripheral blood. This sequence joins TRBV6-1 and TRBJ2-2, with D unresolved. CDR3 sequence (DNA): TGTGCCAGCAGTGAGATCCAGGCCCCAACCGGGGAGCTGTTTTTT. This encodes CASSEIQAPTGELFF.